This TCR beta chain was recovered during a study of breast tumors, draining lymph nodes, adjacent tissues. TCRdb used MiXCR to reprocess the multiplex PCR reads, holding one entry per CDR3 protein. The sample has around 130,000 distinct CDR3 sequences; around 20% are singletons. Whole-study results and caveats: Findings are consistent with lymph node origin and intratumoral expansion of most tumor T cells. Tumors had less TCR diversity than lymph nodes, more than nontumor tissue. Compared with basal-like, luminal-like tumors shared significantly more repertoire with nontumor tissue. Tumor T cell lymph node origin was a supported hypothesis, not proven.

Axillary draining lymph nodes of breast cancer patients supplied the node samples. On this clonotype itself: No antigen is known for it. This clone may be a read error of a much larger clone one base away.

The sequencing sample was made of axillary lymph node tissue. This clonotype was sampled from a female donor with breast cancer. Some clones in this sample may be carry-over from other donors' samples.

CDR3 sequence (DNA): TGCAGTGCTACATCGAACCATGGCTACACCTTC. Protein sequence: CSATSNHGYTF. This chain links TRBV20-1 with TRBJ1-2; D gene unclear. Germline loops: CDR1 DFQATT, CDR2 SNEGSKA (reference sequence). V was trimmed by 4 bases and J by 6 bases, leaving 9 bases between them. The CDR3 totals 11 residues.